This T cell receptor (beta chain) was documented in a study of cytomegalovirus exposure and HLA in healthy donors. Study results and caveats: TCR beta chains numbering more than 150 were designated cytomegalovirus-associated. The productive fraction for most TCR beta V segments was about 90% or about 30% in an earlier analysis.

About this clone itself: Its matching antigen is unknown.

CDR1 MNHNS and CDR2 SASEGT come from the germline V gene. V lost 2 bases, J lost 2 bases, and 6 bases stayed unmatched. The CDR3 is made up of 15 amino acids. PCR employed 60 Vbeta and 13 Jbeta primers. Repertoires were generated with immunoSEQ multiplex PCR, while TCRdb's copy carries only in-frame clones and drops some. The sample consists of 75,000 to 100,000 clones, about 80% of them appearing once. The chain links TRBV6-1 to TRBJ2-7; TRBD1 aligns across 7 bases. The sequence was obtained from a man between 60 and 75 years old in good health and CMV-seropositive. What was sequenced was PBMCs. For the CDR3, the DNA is TGTGCCAGCAGTGAAACTCTGGACAGGACCTACGAGCAGTACTTC. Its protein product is CASSETLDRTYEQYF.